The present T cell receptor (beta chain) was sequenced within a study of PD-1 blockade in classical Hodgkin lymphoma. TCRdb keeps only in-frame clones here, not all; method: immunoSEQ multiplex PCR. The profile covers 55,000 to 65,000 clones, with around 91% appearing a single time and approximately 16% taken by the ten largest. Exposure to brentuximab vedotin varied, and each patient had relapsed following autologous stem cell transplantation. Classifying best responses yielded complete response, partial response or progressive disease. Trimming stripped 2 bases from V and 4 bases from J, with 15 bases between. The CDR3 length is 15 residues. In germline, CDR1 is SGHDT, CDR2 YYEEEE.

The V and J genes are TRBV5-6 and TRBJ1-2; D ambiguous. The TCR sequence derives from a human donor with classical Hodgkin lymphoma. Sequenced here: peripheral blood mononuclear cells (PBMCs), sampled at baseline. CDR3 bases: TGTGCCAGCAGCTTCGGGAGAAGCCTTGGCTATGGCTACACCTTC. Its translation is CASSFGRSLGYGYTF.